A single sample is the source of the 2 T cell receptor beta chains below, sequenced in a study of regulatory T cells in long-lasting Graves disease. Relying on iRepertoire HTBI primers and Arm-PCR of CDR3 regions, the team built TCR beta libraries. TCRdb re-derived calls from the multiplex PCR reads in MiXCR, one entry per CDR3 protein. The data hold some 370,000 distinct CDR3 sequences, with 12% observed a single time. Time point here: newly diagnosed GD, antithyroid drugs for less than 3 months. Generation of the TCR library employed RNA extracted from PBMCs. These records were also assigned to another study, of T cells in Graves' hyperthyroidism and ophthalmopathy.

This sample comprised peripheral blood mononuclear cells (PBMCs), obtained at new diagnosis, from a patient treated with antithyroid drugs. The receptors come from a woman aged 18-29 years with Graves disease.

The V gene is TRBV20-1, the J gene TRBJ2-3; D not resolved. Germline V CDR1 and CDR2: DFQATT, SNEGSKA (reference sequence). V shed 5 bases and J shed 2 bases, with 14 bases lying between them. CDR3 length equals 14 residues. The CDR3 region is CSAYQAPHTDTQYF. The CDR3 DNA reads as TGCAGTGCTTACCAGGCCCCCCACACAGATACGCAGTATTTT.

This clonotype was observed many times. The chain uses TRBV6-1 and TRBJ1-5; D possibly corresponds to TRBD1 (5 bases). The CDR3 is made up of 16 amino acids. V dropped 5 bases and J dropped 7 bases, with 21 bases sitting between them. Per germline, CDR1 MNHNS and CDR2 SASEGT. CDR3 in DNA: TGTGCCAGCAGTACCCCATTTAAAGGGGCAGGGCAGCCCCAGCATTTT. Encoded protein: CASSTPFKGAGQPQHF.